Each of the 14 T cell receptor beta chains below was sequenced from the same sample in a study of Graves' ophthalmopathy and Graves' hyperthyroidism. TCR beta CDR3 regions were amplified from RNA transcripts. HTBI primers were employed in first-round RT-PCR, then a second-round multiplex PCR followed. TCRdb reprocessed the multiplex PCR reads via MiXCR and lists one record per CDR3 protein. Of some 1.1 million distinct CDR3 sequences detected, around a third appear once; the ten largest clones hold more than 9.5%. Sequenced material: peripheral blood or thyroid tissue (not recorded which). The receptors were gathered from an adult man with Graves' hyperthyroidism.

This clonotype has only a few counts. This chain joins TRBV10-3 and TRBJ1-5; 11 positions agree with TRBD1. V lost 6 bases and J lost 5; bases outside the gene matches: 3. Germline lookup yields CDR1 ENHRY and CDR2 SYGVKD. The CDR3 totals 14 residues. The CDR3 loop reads CAIRGQGADQPQHF. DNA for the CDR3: TGTGCCATCAGAGGACAGGGGGCCGATCAGCCCCAGCATTTT.

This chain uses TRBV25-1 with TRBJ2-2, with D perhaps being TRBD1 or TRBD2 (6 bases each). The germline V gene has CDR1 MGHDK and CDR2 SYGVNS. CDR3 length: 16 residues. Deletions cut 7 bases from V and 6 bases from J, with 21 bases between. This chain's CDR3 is CASTPKPGAGSGELFF. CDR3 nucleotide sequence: TGTGCCAGCACGCCTAAGCCAGGGGCGGGGTCCGGGGAGCTGTTTTTT.

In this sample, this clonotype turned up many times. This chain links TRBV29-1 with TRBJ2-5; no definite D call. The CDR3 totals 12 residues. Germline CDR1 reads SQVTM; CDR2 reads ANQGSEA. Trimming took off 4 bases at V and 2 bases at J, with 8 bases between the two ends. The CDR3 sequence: CSVAWSQETQYF. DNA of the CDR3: TGCAGCGTTGCCTGGTCGCAAGAGACCCAGTACTTC.

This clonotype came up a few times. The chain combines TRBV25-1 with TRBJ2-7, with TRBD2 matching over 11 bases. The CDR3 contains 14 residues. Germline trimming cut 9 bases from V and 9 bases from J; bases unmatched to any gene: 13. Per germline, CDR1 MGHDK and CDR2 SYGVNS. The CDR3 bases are TGTGCCAGTTCGACTAGCGGGGACCTAAGGGTGCAGTACTTC. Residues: CASSTSGDLRVQYF.

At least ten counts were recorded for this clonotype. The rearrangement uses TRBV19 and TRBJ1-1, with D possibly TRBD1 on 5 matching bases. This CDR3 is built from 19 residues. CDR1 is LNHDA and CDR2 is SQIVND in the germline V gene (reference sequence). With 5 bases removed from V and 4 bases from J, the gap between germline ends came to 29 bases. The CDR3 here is CASSFRSWGPIKSSTEAFF. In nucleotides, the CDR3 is TGTGCCAGTAGTTTCCGGTCGTGGGGCCCAATCAAGTCCTCCACTGAAGCTTTCTTT.

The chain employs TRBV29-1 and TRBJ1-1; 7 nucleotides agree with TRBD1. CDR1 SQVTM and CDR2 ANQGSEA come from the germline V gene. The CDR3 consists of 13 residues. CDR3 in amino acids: CRRTGDQDTEAFF. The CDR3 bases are TGCAGACGCACAGGGGATCAAGACACTGAAGCTTTCTTT.

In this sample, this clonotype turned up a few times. This chain's CDR3 is CASSLAVGSESYEQYF. DNA for the CDR3: TGTGCCAGCAGTTTAGCGGTAGGGAGTGAGTCCTACGAGCAGTACTTC. V is TRBV12-3 or TRBV12-4 and J is TRBJ2-7; possibly TRBD2 for D (5 bases). The CDR3 contains 16 residues. Trimming removed 0 bases from V and 1 base from J, with 13 bases in between.

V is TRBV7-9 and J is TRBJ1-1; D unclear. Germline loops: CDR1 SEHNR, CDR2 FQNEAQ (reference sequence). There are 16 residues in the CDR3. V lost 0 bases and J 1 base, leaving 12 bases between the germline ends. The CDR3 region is CASSLARDTGNTEAFF. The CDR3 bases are TGTGCCAGCAGCTTAGCCCGCGACACCGGGAACACTGAAGCTTTCTTT.

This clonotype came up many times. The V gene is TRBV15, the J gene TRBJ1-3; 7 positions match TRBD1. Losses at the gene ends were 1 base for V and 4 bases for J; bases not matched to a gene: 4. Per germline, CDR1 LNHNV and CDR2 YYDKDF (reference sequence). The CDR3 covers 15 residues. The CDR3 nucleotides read TGTGCCACCAGCAGAGTGGGGACAGAAGGAAACACCATATATTTT. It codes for CATSRVGTEGNTIYF.

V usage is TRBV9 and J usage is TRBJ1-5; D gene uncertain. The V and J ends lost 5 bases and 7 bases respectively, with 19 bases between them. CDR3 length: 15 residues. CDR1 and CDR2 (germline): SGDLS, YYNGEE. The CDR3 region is CASSYSSIGRQPQHF. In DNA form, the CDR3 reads TGTGCCAGCAGTTACTCGAGTATAGGGCGGCAGCCCCAGCATTTT.

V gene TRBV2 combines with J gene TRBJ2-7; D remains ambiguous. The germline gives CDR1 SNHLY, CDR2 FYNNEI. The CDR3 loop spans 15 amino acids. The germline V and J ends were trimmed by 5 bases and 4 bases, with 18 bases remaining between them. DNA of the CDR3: TGTGCCAGCAGTTTATTTCTCCAGTCCAAGTACGAGCAGTACTTC. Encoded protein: CASSLFLQSKYEQYF.

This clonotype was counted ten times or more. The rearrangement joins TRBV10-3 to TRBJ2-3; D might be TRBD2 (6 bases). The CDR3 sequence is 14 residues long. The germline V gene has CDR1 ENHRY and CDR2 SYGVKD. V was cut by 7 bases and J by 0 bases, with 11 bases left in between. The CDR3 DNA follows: TGTGCCATCAATGGGGACTCAAGCACAGATACGCAGTATTTT. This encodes CAINGDSSTDTQYF.

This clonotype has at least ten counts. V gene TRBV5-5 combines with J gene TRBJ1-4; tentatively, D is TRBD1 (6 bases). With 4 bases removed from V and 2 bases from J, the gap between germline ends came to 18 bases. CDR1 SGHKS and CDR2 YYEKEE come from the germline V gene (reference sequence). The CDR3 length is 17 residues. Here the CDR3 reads CASSVQVWGRTNEKLFF. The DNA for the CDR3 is TGTGCCAGCAGCGTCCAGGTGTGGGGGCGGACTAATGAAAAACTGTTTTTT.

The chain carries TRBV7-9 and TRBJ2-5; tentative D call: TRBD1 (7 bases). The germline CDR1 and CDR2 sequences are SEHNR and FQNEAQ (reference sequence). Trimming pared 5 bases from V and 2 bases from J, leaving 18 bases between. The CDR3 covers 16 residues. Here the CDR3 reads CASSTSRGTEQETQYF. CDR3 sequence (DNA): TGTGCCAGCAGCACGAGCCGGGGGACAGAGCAAGAGACCCAGTACTTC.